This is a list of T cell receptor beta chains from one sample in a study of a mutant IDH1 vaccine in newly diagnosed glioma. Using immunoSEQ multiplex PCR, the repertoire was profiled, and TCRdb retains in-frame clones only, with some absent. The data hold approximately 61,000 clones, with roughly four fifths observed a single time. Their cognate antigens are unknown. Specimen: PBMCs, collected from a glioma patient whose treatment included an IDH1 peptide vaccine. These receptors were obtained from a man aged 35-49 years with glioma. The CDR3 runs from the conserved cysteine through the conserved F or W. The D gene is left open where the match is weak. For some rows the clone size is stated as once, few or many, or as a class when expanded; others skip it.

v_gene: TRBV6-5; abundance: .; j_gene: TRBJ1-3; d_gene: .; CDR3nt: TGTGCCAGCAGTTACGTCAGGCCCAGCTCTGGAAACACCATATATTTT; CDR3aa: CASSYVRPSSGNTIYF
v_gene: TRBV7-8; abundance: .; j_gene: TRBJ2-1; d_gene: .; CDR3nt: TGTGCCAGCAGCTTAAAGTCCCCAGCCCACAGCTCCTACAATGAGCAGTTCTTC; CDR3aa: CASSLKSPAHSSYNEQFF
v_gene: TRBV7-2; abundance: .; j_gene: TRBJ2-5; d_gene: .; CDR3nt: TGTGCCAGCAGCTTAGTTGGGTACCAAGAGACCCAGTACTTC; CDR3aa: CASSLVGYQETQYF
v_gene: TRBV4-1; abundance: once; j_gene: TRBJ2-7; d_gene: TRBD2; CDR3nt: TGCGCCAGCAGCCCCACCCCGGGACTAGTCACGAACGAGCAGTACTTC; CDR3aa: CASSPTPGLVTNEQYF
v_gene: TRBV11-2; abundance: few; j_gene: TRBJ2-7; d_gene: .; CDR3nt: TGTGCCAGCAGCTTAACCTCACGACAGACCTACGAGCAGTACTTC; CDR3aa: CASSLTSRQTYEQYF
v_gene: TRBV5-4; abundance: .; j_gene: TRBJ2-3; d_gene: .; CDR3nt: TGTGCCAGCAGCCCGGAGACACCCATGAGCACAGATACGCAGTATTTT; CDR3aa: CASSPETPMSTDTQYF
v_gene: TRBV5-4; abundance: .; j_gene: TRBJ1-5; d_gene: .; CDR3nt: TGTGCCAGCAGCGGACCAGGGGCAAATCAGCCCCAGCATTTT; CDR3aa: CASSGPGANQPQHF
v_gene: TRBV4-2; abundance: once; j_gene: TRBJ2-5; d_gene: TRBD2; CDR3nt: TGTGCCAGCAGCCTCGAACTAACGGCTAGCGGGAGCGCGGAGACCCAGTACTTC; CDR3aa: CASSLELTASGSAETQYF
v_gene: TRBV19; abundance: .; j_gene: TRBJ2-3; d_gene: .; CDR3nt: TGTGCCAGTACCCCTACTTGGCAGGGGCGGAACACAGATACGCAGTATTTT; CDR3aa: CASTPTWQGRNTDTQYF
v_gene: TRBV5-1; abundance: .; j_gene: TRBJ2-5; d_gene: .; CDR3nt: TGCGCCAGCAGCTTGAGATCAGGAGGGGCTATCGGTGAGACCCAGTACTTC; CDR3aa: CASSLRSGGAIGETQYF
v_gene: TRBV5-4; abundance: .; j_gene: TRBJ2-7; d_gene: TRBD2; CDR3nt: TGTGCCAGCAGCCAAACTAGCGGGAGGGAGGGCGAGCAGTACTTC; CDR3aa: CASSQTSGREGEQYF
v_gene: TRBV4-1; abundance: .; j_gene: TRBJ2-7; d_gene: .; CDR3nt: TGCGCCAGCAGCCTTGCCCCTCACTACGAGCAGTACTTC; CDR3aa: CASSLAPHYEQYF
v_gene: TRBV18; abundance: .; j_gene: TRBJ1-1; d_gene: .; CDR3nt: TGTGCCAGCTCACTACAGGGGAACACTGAAGCTTTCTTT; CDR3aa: CASSLQGNTEAFF
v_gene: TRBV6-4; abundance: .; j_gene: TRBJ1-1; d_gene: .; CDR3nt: TGTGCCAGCAGTGAGAGGGAACACCCGACGGCTGAAGCTTTCTTT; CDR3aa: CASSEREHPTAEAFF
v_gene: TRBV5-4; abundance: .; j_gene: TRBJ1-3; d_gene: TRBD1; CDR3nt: TGTGCCAGCAGCCCCGACAGGGCCGTAAACACCATATATTTT; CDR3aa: CASSPDRAVNTIYF
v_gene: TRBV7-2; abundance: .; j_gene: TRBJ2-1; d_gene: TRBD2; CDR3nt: TGTGCCAGCAGCTCGACTAGCGGGGGGTACAATGAGCAGTTCTTC; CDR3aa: CASSSTSGGYNEQFF